The T cell receptor (beta chain) described here comes from a study of PD-1 blockade in classical Hodgkin lymphoma. Findings of the study overall: Possible causes of repertoire differences, disease activity or prior therapy, remain undefined.

V dropped 5 bases and J dropped 0 bases, with 14 bases sitting between them. Germline-derived CDR1 and CDR2 are MNHNY and SVGAGI (reference sequence). This CDR3 has 16 residues. Exposure to brentuximab vedotin varied, and each patient had relapsed following autologous stem cell transplantation. Complete response, partial response or progressive disease was recorded as best response. Sequencing used immunoSEQ multiplex PCR; TCRdb keeps in-frame clones, though not all of them. The data show 22,000 or so clones, with around 80% seen just once and 40% held by the top ten. Comments on this clone: Its antigen remains unidentified.

The source material was peripheral blood mononuclear cells (PBMCs), sampled before the second cycle of nivolumab. This sequence was found in a human donor with classical Hodgkin lymphoma. The chain recombines TRBV6-6 with TRBJ1-5; possibly TRBD1 for D (5 bases). Here the CDR3 reads CASSPPGGYSNQPQHF. In DNA form, the CDR3 reads TGTGCCAGCAGTCCCCCGGGGGGGTATAGCAATCAGCCCCAGCATTTT.